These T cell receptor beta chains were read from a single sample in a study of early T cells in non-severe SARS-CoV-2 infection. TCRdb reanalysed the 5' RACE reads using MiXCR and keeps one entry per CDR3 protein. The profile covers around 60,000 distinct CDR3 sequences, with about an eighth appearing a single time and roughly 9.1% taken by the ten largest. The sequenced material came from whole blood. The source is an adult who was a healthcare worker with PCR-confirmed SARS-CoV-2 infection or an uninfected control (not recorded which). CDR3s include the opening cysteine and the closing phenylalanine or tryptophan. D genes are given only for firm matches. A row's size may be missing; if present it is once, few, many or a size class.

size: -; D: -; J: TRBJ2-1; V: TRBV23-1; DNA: TGCGCCAGCAGTCAAAGGAGAAGGCACAATGAGCAGTTCTTC; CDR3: CASSQRRRHNEQFF
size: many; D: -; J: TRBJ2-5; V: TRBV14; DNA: TGTGCCAGCAGCCAAGTTAAGACCCAGTACTTC; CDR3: CASSQVKTQYF
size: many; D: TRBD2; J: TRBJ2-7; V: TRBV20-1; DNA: TGCAGTGCTAGATGGGGGGGTAACTCCTACGAGCAGTACTTC; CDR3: CSARWGGNSYEQYF
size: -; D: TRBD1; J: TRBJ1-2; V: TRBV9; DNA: TGTGCCAGCAGCCGTGCCCGGGACAGTGAGAACTATGGCTACACCTTC; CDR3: CASSRARDSENYGYTF
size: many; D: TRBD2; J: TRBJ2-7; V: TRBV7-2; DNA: TGTGCCAGCAGCCTATTTAGCGGGAGTGAGAACGAGCAGTACTTC; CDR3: CASSLFSGSENEQYF
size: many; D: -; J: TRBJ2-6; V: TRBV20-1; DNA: TGCAGTGCTAGAGGCTCAGGGGCCAACGTCCTGACTTTC; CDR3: CSARGSGANVLTF
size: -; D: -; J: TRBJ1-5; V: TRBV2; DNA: TGTGCCAGCCGGGACGGCAGTTATAGCAATCAGCCCCAGCATTTT; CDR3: CASRDGSYSNQPQHF
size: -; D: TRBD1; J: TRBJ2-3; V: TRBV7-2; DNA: TGTGCCAGCAGCCATCGCCAGGGGGCGCGGACAGATACGCAGTATTTT; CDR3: CASSHRQGARTDTQYF
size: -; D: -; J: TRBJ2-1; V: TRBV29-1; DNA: TGCAGCGTACAGTTGGACGGAGCGAGGGAGCAGTTCTTC; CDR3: CSVQLDGAREQFF
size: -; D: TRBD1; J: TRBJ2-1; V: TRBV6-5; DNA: TGTGCCAGCAGTCCAGGGGGCGAATATCGTATCAATGAGCAGTTCTTC; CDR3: CASSPGGEYRINEQFF
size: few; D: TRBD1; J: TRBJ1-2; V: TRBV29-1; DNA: TGCAGCGTTCGGGACAGGGAGAACCCTAGCTATGGCTACACCTTC; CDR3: CSVRDRENPSYGYTF
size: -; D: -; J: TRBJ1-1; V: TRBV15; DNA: TGTGCCACCAGCAGAGCTCCAGGAGAGGGGACTGAAGCTTTCTTT; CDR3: CATSRAPGEGTEAFF
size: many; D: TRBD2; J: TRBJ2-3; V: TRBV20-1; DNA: TGCAGTGCTCGGACTAGCGGGACGCGCGCGGATACGCAGTATTTT; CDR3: CSARTSGTRADTQYF
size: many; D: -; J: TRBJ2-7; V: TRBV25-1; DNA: TGTGCCAGCAGTTCCACCTTCCAATCCTACGAGCAGTACTTC; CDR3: CASSSTFQSYEQYF
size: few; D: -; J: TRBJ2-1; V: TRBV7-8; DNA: TGTGCCAGCAGCACCGGGGGTAGCGGATACAATGAGCAGTTCTTC; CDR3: CASSTGGSGYNEQFF
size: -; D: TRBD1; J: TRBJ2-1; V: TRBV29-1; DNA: TGCAGCGCCGTGGGACAGCTCACTGAGCAGTTCTTC; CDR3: CSAVGQLTEQFF
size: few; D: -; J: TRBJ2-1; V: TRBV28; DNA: TGTGCCAGCAGGCGGGACCCCAGCTCCTACAATGAGCAGTTCTTC; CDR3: CASRRDPSSYNEQFF
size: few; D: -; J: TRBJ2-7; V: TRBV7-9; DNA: TGTGCCAGCAGCCCAGCCCACGAGCAGTACTTC; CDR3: CASSPAHEQYF
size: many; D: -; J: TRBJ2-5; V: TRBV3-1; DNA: TGTGCCAGCAGCCAAGCACCCCCAGAGACCCAGTACTTC; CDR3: CASSQAPPETQYF
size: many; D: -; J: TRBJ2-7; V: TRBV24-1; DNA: TGTGCCACCAGTGATGGATCCTACGAGCAGTACTTC; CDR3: CATSDGSYEQYF
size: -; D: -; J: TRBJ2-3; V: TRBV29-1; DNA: TGCAGCGCGAGAGGGGACGCAGATACGCAGTATTTT; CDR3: CSARGDADTQYF
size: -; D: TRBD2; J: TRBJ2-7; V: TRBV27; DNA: TGTGCCAGCAGCACTAGCGGGAGTTCCTACGAGCAGTACTTC; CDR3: CASSTSGSSYEQYF
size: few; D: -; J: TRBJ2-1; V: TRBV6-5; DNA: TGTGCCAGCAGTCGGGGGCGGTACAATGAGCAGTTCTTC; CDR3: CASSRGRYNEQFF
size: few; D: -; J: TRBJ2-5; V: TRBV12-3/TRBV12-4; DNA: TGTGCCAGCAGTTCTGGGCAGCAAGAGACCCAGTACTTC; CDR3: CASSSGQQETQYF
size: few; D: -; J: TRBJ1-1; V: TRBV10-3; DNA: TGTGCCATCAGTGGCCGTGAAGGATTGGCCACTGAAGCTTTCTTT; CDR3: CAISGREGLATEAFF
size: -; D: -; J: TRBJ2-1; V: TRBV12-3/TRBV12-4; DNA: TGTGCCAGCAGTACCGGGCTCCGGGGGTACAATGAGCAGTTCTTC; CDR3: CASSTGLRGYNEQFF
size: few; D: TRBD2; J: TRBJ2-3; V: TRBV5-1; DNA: TGCGCCAGCAGCTTGGCCGGGCGGGGGAACACAGATACGCAGTATTTT; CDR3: CASSLAGRGNTDTQYF
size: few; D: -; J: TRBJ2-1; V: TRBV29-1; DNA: TGCAGCGTCGGACACAATGAGCAGTTCTTC; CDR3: CSVGHNEQFF
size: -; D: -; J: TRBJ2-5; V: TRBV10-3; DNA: TGTGCCATCAGTGGTGGAGAAAAAGAGACCCAGTACTTC; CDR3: CAISGGEKETQYF
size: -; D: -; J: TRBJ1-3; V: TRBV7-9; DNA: TGTGCCAGCAGCTTAGCGAGGCGAGTCTCTGGAAACACCATATATTTT; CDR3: CASSLARRVSGNTIYF
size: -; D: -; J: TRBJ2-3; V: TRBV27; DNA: TGTGCCAGCGCGGGCGGGGATACGCAGTATTTT; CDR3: CASAGGDTQYF
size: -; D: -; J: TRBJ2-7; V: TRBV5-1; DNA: TGCGCCAGCAGCCGGGGGCGTGGAGAGCAGTACTTC; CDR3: CASSRGRGEQYF
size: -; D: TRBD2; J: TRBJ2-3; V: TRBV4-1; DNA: TGCGCCAGCAGCCAACAAGTCCCAGGGAGCGGGAGAGTGGCACAGTATTTT; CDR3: CASSQQVPGSGRVAQYF
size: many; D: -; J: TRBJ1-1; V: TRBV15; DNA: TGTGCCACCAGCAGAGACTACGGCCGTACTGAAGCTTTCTTT; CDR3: CATSRDYGRTEAFF
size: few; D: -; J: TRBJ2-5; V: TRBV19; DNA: TGTGCCAGTACCAACGGAGAGACCCAGTACTTC; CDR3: CASTNGETQYF
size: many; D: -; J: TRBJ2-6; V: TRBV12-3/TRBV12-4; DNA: TGTGCCAGCAGTTTGGTCCGTGCAGGGGCCAACGTCCTGACTTTC; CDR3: CASSLVRAGANVLTF
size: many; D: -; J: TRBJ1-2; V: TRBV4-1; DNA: TGCGCCAGCAGCCAAGATCGAAATGGCTACACCTTC; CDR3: CASSQDRNGYTF
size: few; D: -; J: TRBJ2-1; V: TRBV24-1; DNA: TGTGCCACCAGTGATGCTAGGGTAACCGATCCCAATGAGCAGTTCTTC; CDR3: CATSDARVTDPNEQFF
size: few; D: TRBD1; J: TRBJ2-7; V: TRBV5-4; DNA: TGTGCCAGCAGCACCCGGGACAGGGGGCGCGAGCAGTACTTC; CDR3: CASSTRDRGREQYF
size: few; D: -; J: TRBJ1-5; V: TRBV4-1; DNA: TGCGCCAGCAGCCAAGAAAATAGCAATCAGCCCCAGCATTTT; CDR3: CASSQENSNQPQHF
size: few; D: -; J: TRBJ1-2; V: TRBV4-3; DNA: TGCGCCAGCAGCCAAGATGCGGGGTGGGGCTACACCTTC; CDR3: CASSQDAGWGYTF
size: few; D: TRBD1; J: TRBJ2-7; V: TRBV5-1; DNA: TGCGCCAGCAGCTTTCTCCGGGACAGTGGCGAGCAGTACTTC; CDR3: CASSFLRDSGEQYF
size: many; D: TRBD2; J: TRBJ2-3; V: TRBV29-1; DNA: TGCAGCGTTGATGATAGCGGGAGGGCAGATACGCAGTATTTT; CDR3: CSVDDSGRADTQYF
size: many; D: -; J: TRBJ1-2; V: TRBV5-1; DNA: TGCGCCAGCAGCTTGGTTACCGCCATGGATGGCTACACCTTC; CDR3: CASSLVTAMDGYTF
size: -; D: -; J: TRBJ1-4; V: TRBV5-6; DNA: TGTGCCAGCAGCCTATCCCTGGATGAAAAACTGTTTTTT; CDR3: CASSLSLDEKLFF
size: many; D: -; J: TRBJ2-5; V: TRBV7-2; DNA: TGTGCCAGCAGCTTAGATATATATCAAGAGACCCAGTACTTC; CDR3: CASSLDIYQETQYF
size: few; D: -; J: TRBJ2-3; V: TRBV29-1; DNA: TGCAGCGTTGCCAGGATCACAGATACGCAGTATTTT; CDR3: CSVARITDTQYF
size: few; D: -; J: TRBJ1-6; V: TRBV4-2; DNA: TGTGCCAGCAGCCAAGAGGCAGGGGTTTGGGCTTCACCCCTCCACTTT; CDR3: CASSQEAGVWASPLHF
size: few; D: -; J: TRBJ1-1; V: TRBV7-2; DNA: TGTGCCAGCAGCGTGCAGGGGATAGAAGCTTTCTTT; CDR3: CASSVQGIEAFF